Following are 30 T cell receptor beta chains from one sample sequenced in a study of monozygotic twins with inflammatory bowel disease. TCRdb reanalyzed the 5' RACE reads and collapses them to one entry per CDR3 protein, without DNA. This table holds approximately 400,000 distinct CDR3 sequences. The specimen was blood. The receptor source for this set is a human donor with ulcerative colitis or Crohn's disease, or a healthy co-twin of an affected twin (not recorded which).

The CDR3 sequence: CSVDTPGQSSYEQYF. The chain joins TRBV29-1 to TRBJ2-7; as DNA is missing, the TRBD1 call by TCRdb cannot be tested. Germline CDR1 SQVTM, CDR2 ANQGSEA. CDR3 length: 15 residues.

The chain couples TRBV3-1 to TRBJ2-7; the D call of TRBD1 rests on TCRdb alone, since no DNA is present to check it. Germline CDR1 reads LGHDT; CDR2 reads YNNKEL (reference sequence). The CDR3 extends over 15 amino acids. CDR3 sequence reads: CASSPTRTVIYKQYF.

CDR3 in amino acids: CAISDTPGIADTQYF. V gene TRBV10-3 combines with J gene TRBJ2-3; TCRdb names TRBD1, which stays unverified in the absence of DNA. Germline V gene data show CDR1 as ENHRY and CDR2 as SYGVKD. This CDR3 region has 15 residues.

This chain links TRBV10-3 with TRBJ2-1; TCRdb calls TRBD2, which cannot be checked without DNA. Germline V CDR1 and CDR2: ENHRY, SYGVKD. CDR3 length: 14 residues. The chain's CDR3 is CAIGQREAHNEQFF.

The gene calls are TRBV19 and TRBJ2-7; TCRdb designates TRBD1, a call that cannot be tested without DNA. The germline V gene has CDR1 LNHDA and CDR2 SQIVND (reference sequence). The CDR3 consists of 15 residues. The CDR3 loop is CASSPNRVIGYEQYF.

CDR3 sequence: CASSLLAGGPSTQYF. The chain links TRBV14 to TRBJ2-3; without DNA, the TCRdb call of TRBD2 cannot be checked. Germline CDR1 SGHDN, CDR2 FVKESK. This CDR3 comprises 15 residues.

Here the CDR3 reads CASSQAVAGEETQYF. This rearrangement joins TRBV4-3 to TRBJ2-5; there is no DNA to check the TCRdb D call of TRBD2. This CDR3 comprises 15 residues. Germline loops: CDR1 LGHNA, CDR2 YSLEER.

The chain links TRBV3-1 to TRBJ2-2; TCRdb selects TRBD1, and the lack of DNA leaves this call unchecked. The CDR3 is made up of 16 amino acids. Germline V CDR1 and CDR2: LGHDT, YNNKEL (reference sequence). The CDR3 spells CASTRQWGSGTGELFF.

This chain links TRBV5-1 with TRBJ1-1. The CDR3 consists of 13 residues. The germline V gene has CDR1 SGHRS and CDR2 YFSETQ. The CDR3 loop reads CASSFWGNTEAFF.

The V call is TRBV12-3 or TRBV12-4, the J call TRBJ2-7; TCRdb selects TRBD1, and the lack of DNA leaves this call unchecked. This CDR3 is 16 amino acids long. The CDR3 loop is CASSPGTSGGGGEQYF.

This sequence joins TRBV28 and TRBJ1-4. CDR3 length: 14 amino acids. The V gene's germline CDR1 is MDHEN and CDR2 SYDVKM. CDR3 sequence reads: CASSPQAVNEKLFF.

The chain combines TRBV28 with TRBJ2-1; no DNA is available, so the TRBD1 call from TCRdb remains unchecked. CDR1 is MDHEN, CDR2 SYDVKM, per germline. The CDR3 runs to 15 residues. The chain's CDR3 is CASWLGTGTYNEQFF.

This rearrangement joins TRBV7-2 to TRBJ2-3; TCRdb reports TRBD1, a call that lacks DNA to check it against. The CDR3 sequence is 13 residues long. Germline loops: CDR1 SGHTA, CDR2 FQGNSA. CDR3 residues: CASSWAGPDTQYF.

The chain combines TRBV4-1 with TRBJ2-2; lacking DNA, the TRBD2 call made by TCRdb goes unchecked. The CDR3 is 17 amino acids. CDR1 and CDR2 from the germline V gene are MGHRA and YSYEKL. The CDR3 sequence: CASSQEGLASNTGELFF.

The chain links TRBV20-1 to TRBJ2-5; the D gene TCRdb calls, TRBD1, cannot be checked with no DNA. This CDR3 has 14 amino acids. Germline loops: CDR1 DFQATT, CDR2 SNEGSKA (reference sequence). CDR3 sequence: CSASGAIGGETQYF.

V and J are TRBV24-1 and TRBJ2-1; TCRdb's D gene call, TRBD2, goes unchecked for lack of DNA. The germline gives CDR1 KGHDR, CDR2 SFDVKD. CDR3 size: 13 residues. The CDR3: CATSDSGRAEQFF.

The rearrangement uses TRBV5-1 and TRBJ2-1; TCRdb's assignment of TRBD1 cannot be checked, as there is no DNA. The CDR3 is 13 residues long. Germline V gene data show CDR1 as SGHRS and CDR2 as YFSETQ. The CDR3 protein is CASSLMTDNEQFF.

The chain is built from TRBV15 and TRBJ2-5. CDR3 size: 16 residues. Germline V gene lookup returns CDR1 LNHNV and CDR2 YYDKDF (reference sequence). This CDR3 reads CATSKDSTGIQETQYF. The full variable domain, completed using reference TRBV15 and TRBJ2-5, is DAMVIQNPRYQVTQFGKPVTLSCSQTLNHNVMYWYQQKSSQAPKLLFHYYDKDFNNEADTPDNFQSRRPNTSFCFLDIRSPGLGDTAMYLCATSKDSTGIQETQYFGPGTRLLVL.

This chain connects TRBV7-9 to TRBJ1-6. This CDR3 region has 13 residues. Looked up from germline, CDR1 is SEHNR and CDR2 is FQNEAQ (reference sequence). CDR3 sequence: CASSSALRSPLHF. The whole variable domain, remainder taken from reference TRBV7-9 and TRBJ1-6, is DTGVSQNPRHKITKRGQNVTFRCDPISEHNRLYWYRQTLGQGPEFLTYFQNEAQLEKSRLLSDRFSAERPKGSFSTLEIQRTEQGDSAMYLCASSSALRSPLHFGNGTRLTVT.

V and J are TRBV19 and TRBJ1-2. The CDR3 totals 16 residues. Germline-derived CDR1 and CDR2 are LNHDA and SQIVND (reference sequence). The CDR3 loop is CASSMPRKASNYGYTF. Full variable domain (missing parts from reference TRBV19 and TRBJ1-2): DGGITQSPKYLFRKEGQNVTLSCEQNLNHDAMYWYRQDPGQGLRLIYYSQIVNDFQKGDIAEGYSVSREKKESFPLTVTSAQKNPTAFYLCASSMPRKASNYGYTFGSGTRLTVV.

The chain uses TRBV28 and TRBJ2-7; TCRdb's D call, TRBD1, is unchecked because there is no DNA. The germline gives CDR1 MDHEN, CDR2 SYDVKM. The CDR3 covers 13 residues. This CDR3 reads CASSLGRDSKQYF.

The rearrangement uses TRBV10-3 and TRBJ2-3; lacking DNA, the TRBD2 call made by TCRdb goes unchecked. CDR1 is ENHRY and CDR2 is SYGVKD in the germline V gene. The CDR3 totals 15 residues. CDR3 residues: CAIGTSGRGADTQYF.

The rearrangement uses TRBV7-2 and TRBJ2-1; TCRdb calls TRBD2, which cannot be checked without DNA. Germline V gene data show CDR1 as SGHTA and CDR2 as FQGNSA. This CDR3 contains 15 residues. The CDR3 protein is CASSLAGTLDHEQFF.

The chain has TRBV3-1 and TRBJ2-6. Per germline, CDR1 LGHDT and CDR2 YNNKEL (reference sequence). CDR3 length: 14 amino acids. The CDR3 protein is CASSHASGANVLTF.

The chain uses TRBV3-1 and TRBJ1-1; TCRdb's D gene call, TRBD1, goes unchecked for lack of DNA. In germline, CDR1 is LGHDT, CDR2 YNNKEL (reference sequence). The CDR3 covers 14 residues. CDR3 region: CASSQQGGTTEAFF.

The CDR3 sequence is CASSLGSGLDSPLHF. The rearrangement uses TRBV7-2 and TRBJ1-6; absent DNA, TCRdb's TRBD1 call cannot be checked. The CDR3 has 15 amino acids. Per the germline V gene, CDR1 is SGHTA and CDR2 is FQGNSA.

This chain connects TRBV12-3 or TRBV12-4 to TRBJ1-5. CDR3 size: 13 residues. CDR3 amino acids: CASREGGNQPQHF.

The chain combines TRBV3-1 with TRBJ2-7; the D gene TCRdb calls, TRBD1, cannot be checked with no DNA. There are 13 residues in the CDR3. The germline gives CDR1 LGHDT, CDR2 YNNKEL (reference sequence). CDR3 sequence reads: CASSHAGQYEQYF.

The rearrangement links TRBV6-1 to TRBJ2-7; as DNA is missing, the TRBD2 call by TCRdb cannot be tested. Germline V gives CDR1 MNHNS, CDR2 SASEGT. This CDR3 has 15 residues. CDR3 loop: CASSPPGSVSYEQYF.

The CDR3 region is CSARDPITGTDTQYF. The chain joins TRBV20-1 to TRBJ2-3. Germline-derived CDR1 and CDR2 are DFQATT and SNEGSKA (reference sequence). The CDR3 spans 15 residues.